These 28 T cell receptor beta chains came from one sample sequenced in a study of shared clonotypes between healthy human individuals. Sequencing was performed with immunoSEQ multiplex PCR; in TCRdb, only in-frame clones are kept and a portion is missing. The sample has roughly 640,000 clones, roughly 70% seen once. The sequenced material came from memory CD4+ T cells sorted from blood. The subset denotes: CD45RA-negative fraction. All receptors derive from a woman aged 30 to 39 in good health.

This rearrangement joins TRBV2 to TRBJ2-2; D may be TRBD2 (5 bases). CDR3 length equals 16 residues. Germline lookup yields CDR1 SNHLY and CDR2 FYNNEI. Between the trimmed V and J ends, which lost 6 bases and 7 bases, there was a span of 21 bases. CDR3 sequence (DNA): TGTGCCAGCAGCGGAAAGGTCTCGGGAATCGGCGGGGAGCTGTTTTTT. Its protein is CASSGKVSGIGGELFF.

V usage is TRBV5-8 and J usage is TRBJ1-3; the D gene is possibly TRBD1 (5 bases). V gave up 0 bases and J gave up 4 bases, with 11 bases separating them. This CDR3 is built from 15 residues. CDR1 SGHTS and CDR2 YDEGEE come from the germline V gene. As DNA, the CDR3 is TGTGCCAGCAGCTTGGTCCAGGGTCGAGGAAACACCATATATTTT. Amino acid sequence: CASSLVQGRGNTIYF.

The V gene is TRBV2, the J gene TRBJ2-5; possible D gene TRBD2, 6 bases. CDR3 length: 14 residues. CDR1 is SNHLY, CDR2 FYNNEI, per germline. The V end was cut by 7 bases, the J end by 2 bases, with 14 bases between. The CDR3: CASKMTAGQETQYF. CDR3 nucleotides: TGTGCCAGCAAAATGACGGCGGGGCAAGAGACCCAGTACTTC.

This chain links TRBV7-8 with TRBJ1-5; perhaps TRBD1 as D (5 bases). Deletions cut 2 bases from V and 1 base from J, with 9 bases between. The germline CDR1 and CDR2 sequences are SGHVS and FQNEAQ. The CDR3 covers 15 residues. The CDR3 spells CASSLSSGSNQPQHF. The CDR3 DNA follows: TGTGCCAGCAGCTTAAGTTCAGGGAGCAATCAGCCCCAGCATTTT.

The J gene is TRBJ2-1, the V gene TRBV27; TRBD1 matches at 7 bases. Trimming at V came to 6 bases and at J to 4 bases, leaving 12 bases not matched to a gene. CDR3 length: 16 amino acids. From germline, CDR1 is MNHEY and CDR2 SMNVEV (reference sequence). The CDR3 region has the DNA TGTGCCAGCAGCCCTAACTACAGGGGAACTTACAATGAGCAGTTCTTC. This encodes CASSPNYRGTYNEQFF.

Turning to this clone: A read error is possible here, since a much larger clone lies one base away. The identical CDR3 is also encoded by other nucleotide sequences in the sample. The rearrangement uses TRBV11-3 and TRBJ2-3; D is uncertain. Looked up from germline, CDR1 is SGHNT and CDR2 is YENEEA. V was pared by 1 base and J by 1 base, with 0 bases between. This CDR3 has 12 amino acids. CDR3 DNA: TGTGCCAGCAGCTTAGGCACAGATACGCAGTATTTT. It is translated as CASSLGTDTQYF.

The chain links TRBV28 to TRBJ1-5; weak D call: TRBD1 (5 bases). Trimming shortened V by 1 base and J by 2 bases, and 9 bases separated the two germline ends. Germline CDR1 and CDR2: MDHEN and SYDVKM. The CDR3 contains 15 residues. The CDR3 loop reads CASSLFGRGNQPQHF. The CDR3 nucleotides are TGTGCCAGCAGTTTATTCGGCAGGGGCAATCAGCCCCAGCATTTT.

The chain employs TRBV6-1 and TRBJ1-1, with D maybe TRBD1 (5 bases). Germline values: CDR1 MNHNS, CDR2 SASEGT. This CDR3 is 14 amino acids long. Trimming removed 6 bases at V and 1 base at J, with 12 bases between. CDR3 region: CASSQRGGNTEAFF. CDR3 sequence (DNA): TGTGCCAGCAGCCAGCGTGGGGGGAACACTGAAGCTTTCTTT.

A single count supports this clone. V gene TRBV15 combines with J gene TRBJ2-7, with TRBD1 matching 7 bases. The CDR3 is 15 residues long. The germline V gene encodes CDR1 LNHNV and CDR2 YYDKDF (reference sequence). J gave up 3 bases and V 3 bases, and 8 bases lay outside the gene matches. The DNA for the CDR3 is TGTGCCACCAGCAGGATCCGGGACAGCAACTACGAGCAGTACTTC. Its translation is CATSRIRDSNYEQYF.

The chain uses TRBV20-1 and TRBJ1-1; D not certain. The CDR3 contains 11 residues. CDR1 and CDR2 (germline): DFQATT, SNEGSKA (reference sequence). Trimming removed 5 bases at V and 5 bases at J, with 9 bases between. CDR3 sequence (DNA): TGCAGTGCTTACCCAAAGACTGAAGCTTTCTTT. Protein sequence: CSAYPKTEAFF.

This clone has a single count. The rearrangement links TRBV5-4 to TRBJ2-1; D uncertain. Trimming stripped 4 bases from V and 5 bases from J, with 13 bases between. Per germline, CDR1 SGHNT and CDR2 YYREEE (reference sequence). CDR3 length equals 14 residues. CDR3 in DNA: TGTGCCAGCAGCCGCGGTCCGGATAACAATGAGCAGTTCTTC. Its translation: CASSRGPDNNEQFF.

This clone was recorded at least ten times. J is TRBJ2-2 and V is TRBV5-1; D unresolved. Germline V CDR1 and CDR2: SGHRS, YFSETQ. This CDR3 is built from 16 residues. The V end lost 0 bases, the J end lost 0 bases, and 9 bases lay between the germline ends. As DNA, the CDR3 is TGCGCCAGCAGCTTGGGTACTGCAACGAACACCGGGGAGCTGTTTTTT. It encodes CASSLGTATNTGELFF.

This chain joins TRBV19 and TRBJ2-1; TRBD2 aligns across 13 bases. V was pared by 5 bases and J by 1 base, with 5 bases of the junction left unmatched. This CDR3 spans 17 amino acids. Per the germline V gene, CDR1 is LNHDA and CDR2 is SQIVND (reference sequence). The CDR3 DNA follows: TGTGCCAGTAGTGTCGGGACTAGCGGGACATCCTACAATGAGCAGTTCTTC. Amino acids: CASSVGTSGTSYNEQFF.

For the CDR3, the DNA is TGCGCCAGCAGCTTGGGGTCACTCAGGGGGAATGAAAAACTGTTTTTT. Translating it yields CASSLGSLRGNEKLFF. The V call is TRBV5-1, the J call TRBJ1-4, with 7 bases lining up with TRBD1. The CDR3 sequence is 16 residues long. V lost 0 bases, J lost 5 bases, and 7 bases stayed unmatched. Looked up from germline, CDR1 is SGHRS and CDR2 is YFSETQ.

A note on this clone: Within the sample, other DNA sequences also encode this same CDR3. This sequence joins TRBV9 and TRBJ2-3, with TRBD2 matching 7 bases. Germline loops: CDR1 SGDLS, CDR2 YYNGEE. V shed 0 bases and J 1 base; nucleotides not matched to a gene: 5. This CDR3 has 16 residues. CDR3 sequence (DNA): TGTGCCAGCAGCGTAGGAGCTAGCGGTGGCACAGATACGCAGTATTTT. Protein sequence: CASSVGASGGTDTQYF. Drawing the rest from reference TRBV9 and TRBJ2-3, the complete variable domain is DSGVTQTPKHLITATGQRVTLRCSPRSGDLSVYWYQQSLDQGLQFLIQYYNGEERAKGNILERFSAQQFPDLHSELNLSSLELGDSALYFCASSVGASGGTDTQYFGPGTRLTVL.

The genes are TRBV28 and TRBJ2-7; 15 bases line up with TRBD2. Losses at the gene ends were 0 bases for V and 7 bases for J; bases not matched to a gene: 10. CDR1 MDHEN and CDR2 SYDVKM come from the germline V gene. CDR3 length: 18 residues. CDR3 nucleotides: TGTGCCAGCAGTTTATGGGGGACTAGCGGGAGGCCCAAGTCTGAGCAGTACTTC. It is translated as CASSLWGTSGRPKSEQYF. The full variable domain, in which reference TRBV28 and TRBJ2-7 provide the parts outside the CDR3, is DVKVTQSSRYLVKRTGEKVFLECVQDMDHENMFWYRQDPGLGLRLIYFSYDVKMKEKGDIPEGYSVSREKKERFSLILESASTNQTSMYLCASSLWGTSGRPKSEQYFGPGTRLTVT.

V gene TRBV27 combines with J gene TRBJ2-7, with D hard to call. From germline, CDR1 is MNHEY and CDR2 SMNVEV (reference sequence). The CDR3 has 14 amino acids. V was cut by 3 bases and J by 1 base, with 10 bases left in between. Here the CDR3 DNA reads TGTGCCAGCAGTTTTACTTCCCGGTCCTACGAGCAGTACTTC. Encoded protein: CASSFTSRSYEQYF.

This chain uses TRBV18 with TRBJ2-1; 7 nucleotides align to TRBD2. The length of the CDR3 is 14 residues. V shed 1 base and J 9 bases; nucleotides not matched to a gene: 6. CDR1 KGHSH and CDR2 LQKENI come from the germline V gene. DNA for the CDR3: TGTGCCAGCTCACCACGGGAGGGTTCGGGTGAGCAGTTCTTC. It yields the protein CASSPREGSGEQFF.

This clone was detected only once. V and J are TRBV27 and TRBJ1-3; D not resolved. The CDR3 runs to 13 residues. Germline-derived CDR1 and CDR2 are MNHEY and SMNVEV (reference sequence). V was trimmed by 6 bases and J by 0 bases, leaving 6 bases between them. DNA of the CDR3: TGTGCCAGCAGGCGGAGCTCTGGAAACACCATATATTTT. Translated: CASRRSSGNTIYF.

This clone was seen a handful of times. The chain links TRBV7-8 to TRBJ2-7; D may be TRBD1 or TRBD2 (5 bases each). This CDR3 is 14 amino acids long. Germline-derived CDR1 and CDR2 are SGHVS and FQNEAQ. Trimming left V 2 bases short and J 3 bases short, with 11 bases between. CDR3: CASSLRDRDYEQYF. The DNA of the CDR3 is TGTGCCAGCAGCTTAAGGGACCGAGACTACGAGCAGTACTTC.

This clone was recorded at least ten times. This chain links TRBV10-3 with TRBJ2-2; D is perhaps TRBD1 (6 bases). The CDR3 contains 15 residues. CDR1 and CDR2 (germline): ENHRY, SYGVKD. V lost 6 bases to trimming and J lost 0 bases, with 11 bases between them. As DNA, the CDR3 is TGTGCCATCAGCGCCGGGACATCGAACACCGGGGAGCTGTTTTTT. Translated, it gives CAISAGTSNTGELFF.

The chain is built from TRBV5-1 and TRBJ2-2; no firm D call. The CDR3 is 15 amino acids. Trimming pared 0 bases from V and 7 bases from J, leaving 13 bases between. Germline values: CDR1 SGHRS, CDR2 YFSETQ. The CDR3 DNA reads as TGCGCCAGCAGCTTGGCCGATGTTATGGGCGGGGAGCTGTTTTTT. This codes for CASSLADVMGGELFF.

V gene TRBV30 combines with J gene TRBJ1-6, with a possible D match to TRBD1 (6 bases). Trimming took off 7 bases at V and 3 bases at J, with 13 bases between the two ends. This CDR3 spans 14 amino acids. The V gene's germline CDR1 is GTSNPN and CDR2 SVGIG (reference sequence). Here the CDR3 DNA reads TGTGCCTTGCAGGACAGTCTCTATAATTCACCCCTCCACTTT. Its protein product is CALQDSLYNSPLHF. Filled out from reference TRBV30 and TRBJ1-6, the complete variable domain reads SQTIHQWPATLVQPVGSPLSLECTVEGTSNPNLYWYRQAAGRGLQLLFYSVGIGQISSEVPQNLSASRPQDRQFILSSKKLLLSDSGFYLCALQDSLYNSPLHFGNGTRLTVT.

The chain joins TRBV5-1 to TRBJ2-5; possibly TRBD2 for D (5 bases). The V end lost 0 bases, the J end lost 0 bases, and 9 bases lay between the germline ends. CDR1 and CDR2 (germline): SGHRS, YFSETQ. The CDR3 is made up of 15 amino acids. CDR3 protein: CASSLARRDQETQYF. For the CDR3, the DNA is TGCGCCAGCAGCTTGGCTCGGCGGGACCAAGAGACCCAGTACTTC.

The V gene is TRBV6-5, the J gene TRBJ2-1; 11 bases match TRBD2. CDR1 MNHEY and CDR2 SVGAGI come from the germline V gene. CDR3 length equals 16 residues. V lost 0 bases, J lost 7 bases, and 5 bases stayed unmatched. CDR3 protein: CASSYSTSGIWNEQFF. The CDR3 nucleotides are TGTGCCAGCAGTTACTCGACTAGCGGGATTTGGAATGAGCAGTTCTTC.

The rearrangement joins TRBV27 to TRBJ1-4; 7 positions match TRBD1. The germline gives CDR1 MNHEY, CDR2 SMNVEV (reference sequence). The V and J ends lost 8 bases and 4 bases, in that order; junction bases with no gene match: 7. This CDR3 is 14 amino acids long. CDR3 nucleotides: TGTGCCAGCTCCTGGGGACAGCGTAATGAAAAACTGTTTTTT. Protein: CASSWGQRNEKLFF.

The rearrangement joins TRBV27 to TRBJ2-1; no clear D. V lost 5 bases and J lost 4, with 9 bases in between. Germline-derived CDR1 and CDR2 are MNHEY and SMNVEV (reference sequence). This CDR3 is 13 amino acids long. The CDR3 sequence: CASSPAQYNEQFF. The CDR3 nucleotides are TGTGCCAGCAGTCCCGCCCAGTACAATGAGCAGTTCTTC.

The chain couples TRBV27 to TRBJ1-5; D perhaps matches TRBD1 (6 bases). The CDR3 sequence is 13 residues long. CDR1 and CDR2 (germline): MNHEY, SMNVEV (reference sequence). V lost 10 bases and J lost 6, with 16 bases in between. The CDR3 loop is CATTSGEGQPQHF. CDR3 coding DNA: TGTGCCACCACCTCAGGGGAAGGTCAGCCCCAGCATTTT.